The 11 T cell receptor beta chains below come from one sample, sequenced in a study of T cell responses to AZD1222 COVID-19 vaccine. Method: immunoSEQ multiplex PCR; TCRdb's copy keeps in-frame clones and lacks some. The sample carries around 130,000 clones, approximately 92% recorded once. The specimen comprised peripheral blood, sampled 28 days after the second AZD1222 dose. These receptors came from an adult who received the AZD1222 COVID-19 vaccine.

A single count supports this clone. The chain is built from TRBV7-9 and TRBJ2-1; 14 bases are shared with TRBD2. This CDR3 comprises 14 residues. V shed 7 bases and J 13 bases; nucleotides not matched to a gene: 9. Germline V lookup: CDR1 SEHNR, CDR2 FQNEAQ (reference sequence). The CDR3 reads CASTPGLAGDYQFF. The CDR3 DNA is TGTGCCAGCACACCGGGACTAGCGGGGGACTACCAGTTCTTC.

J is TRBJ2-6 and V is TRBV6-4; unclear D gene. Per germline, CDR1 MRHNA and CDR2 SNTAGT. This CDR3 spans 14 amino acids. The V end lost 5 bases, the J end lost 2 bases, and 7 bases lay between the germline ends. CDR3 loop: CASSRIAGANVLTF. The CDR3 DNA reads TGTGCCAGCAGTCGTATTGCTGGGGCCAACGTCCTGACTTTC.

V and J are TRBV6-1 and TRBJ1-4; possible D gene TRBD1, 5 bases. V was pared by 3 bases and J by 8 bases, with 16 bases between. CDR1 and CDR2 (germline): MNHNS, SASEGT. The CDR3 length is 15 residues. CDR3 region: CASSDLRGPGEKLFF. The CDR3 bases are TGTGCCAGCAGTGACCTAAGGGGACCAGGAGAAAAACTGTTTTTT.

The V and J genes are TRBV10-3 and TRBJ2-3, with D maybe TRBD2 (6 bases). The CDR3 length is 11 residues. V lost 11 bases, J lost 4 bases, and 10 bases lay in between. CDR1 is ENHRY and CDR2 is SYGVKD in the germline V gene. The CDR3 DNA reads TGTGCCGCGACGGGAGCAGATACGCAGTATTTT. As protein: CAATGADTQYF.

The chain uses TRBV19 and TRBJ1-1; unclear D gene. V was trimmed by 10 bases and J by 11 bases, leaving 20 bases between them. CDR3 size: 12 residues. Germline values: CDR1 LNHDA, CDR2 SQIVND (reference sequence). CDR3 DNA sequence: TGTGCCACTGGGCAAAACCTTTTTTCGGCTTTCTTT. It translates to CATGQNLFSAFF.

V usage is TRBV20-1 and J usage is TRBJ2-5; D gene unclear. The ends were cut back, 3 bases at V and 2 bases at J, with 7 bases in the middle. Germline assignment: CDR1 DFQATT and CDR2 SNEGSKA (reference sequence). The CDR3 contains 12 residues. The CDR3 sequence: CSASGGQETQYF. In DNA, the CDR3 is TGCAGTGCTAGTGGTGGTCAAGAGACCCAGTACTTC.

J is TRBJ2-1 and V is TRBV7-2; D is uncertain. With 5 bases removed from V and 0 bases from J, the gap between germline ends came to 14 bases. The CDR3 is 16 amino acids. Germline V gene sequence: CDR1 SGHTA, CDR2 FQGNSA. CDR3 sequence (DNA): TGTGCCAGCAGCCCTTCGCCCGGGTACTCCTACAATGAGCAGTTCTTC. Protein: CASSPSPGYSYNEQFF. The variable domain in full, with the rest retrieved from reference TRBV7-2 and TRBJ2-1, is GAGVSQSPSNKVTEKGKDVELRCDPISGHTALYWYRQSLGQGLEFLIYFQGNSAPDKSGLPSDRFSAERTGGSVSTLTIQRTQQEDSAVYLCASSPSPGYSYNEQFFGPGTRLTVL.

This clone has a single count. This chain connects TRBV18 to TRBJ1-1; TRBD1 matches 10 bases. Losses at the gene ends were 4 bases for V and 5 bases for J; bases not matched to a gene: 7. The CDR3 has 15 residues. Germline V gene data show CDR1 as KGHSH and CDR2 as LQKENI. CDR3 protein: CASSQRQGAGTEAFF. The CDR3 DNA is TGTGCCAGCTCACAGAGACAGGGGGCTGGTACTGAAGCTTTCTTT.

The chain has TRBV9 and TRBJ2-6; TRBD1 agrees at 8 bases. CDR1 and CDR2 from the germline V gene are SGDLS and YYNGEE. This CDR3 has 18 amino acids. J gave up 0 bases and V 0 bases, and 5 bases lay outside the gene matches. The CDR3: CASSVGGQANSGANVLTF. The CDR3 bases are TGTGCCAGCAGCGTAGGGGGACAGGCCAACTCTGGGGCCAACGTCCTGACTTTC. Looking up the rest from reference TRBV9 and TRBJ2-6 gives the full variable domain: DSGVTQTPKHLITATGQRVTLRCSPRSGDLSVYWYQQSLDQGLQFLIQYYNGEERAKGNILERFSAQQFPDLHSELNLSSLELGDSALYFCASSVGGQANSGANVLTFGAGSRLTVL.

The V call is TRBV6-5, the J call TRBJ1-6; D call uncertain. CDR1 and CDR2 from the germline V gene are MNHEY and SVGAGI. The CDR3 is 14 amino acids. Between the trimmed V and J ends, which lost 8 bases and 0 bases, there was a span of 8 bases. This CDR3 reads CASEPSSYNSPLHF. CDR3 sequence (DNA): TGTGCCAGCGAACCTAGCTCCTATAATTCACCCCTCCACTTT.

This sequence joins TRBV27 and TRBJ1-1, with TRBD1 matching over 7 bases. Per germline, CDR1 MNHEY and CDR2 SMNVEV (reference sequence). V lost 0 bases, J lost 5 bases, and 6 bases stayed unmatched. This CDR3 spans 15 amino acids. Here the CDR3 DNA reads TGTGCCAGCAGTTTATCGAGGGGGCACGGGACTGAAGCTTTCTTT. This sequence encodes CASSLSRGHGTEAFF.